This TCR beta chain derives from a study of T-cell memory formation after mild COVID-19 (dated by TCRdb to the early 2020s). For context, the study as a whole: TCR sequence clusters from the two donors were largely donor specific. Longitudinal TCRalpha and TCRbeta repertoire sequencing tracked T-cell clones expanding and contracting after mild COVID-19 in a couple of donors. Two young, previously healthy adult volunteers, one female and one male, were included in the cohort. What the research found in general, with its limitations: Some responding clones were found in pre-infection memory, which suggests that pre-existing cross-reactive memory T cells took part in the SARS-CoV-2 response. Contracting CD4+ clones were located mainly in the CM and EM memory subsets, whereas CD8+ clones were found to be enriched in EMRA. SARS-CoV-2 specificity was not confirmed for the second-wave clones peaking on day 37. Only a couple of mild cases were covered in the study, and larger cohorts including severe cases with pre-infection samples were considered necessary. Clones that contracted from day 15 to 85 showed balanced CD4/CD8 phenotypes, whereas a second wave of clones that expanded from day 15 to 37 leaned towards CD4+.

This clonotype was counted a few times. The antigen it recognizes is unknown. No much larger clone exists at a distance of one base, and base qualities are not known. Ficoll-Paque density gradient centrifugation was used to isolate PBMCs. Instrument used: Illumina NovaSeq 6000. Using 5'RACE with constant-segment primers, TCRalpha and TCRbeta cDNA libraries were constructed, with sample barcodes and unique molecular identifiers added in the process. Trizol reagent was used to extract RNA from every sample. Library amplification was performed in two PCR steps, and a second sample barcode and Illumina TruSeq adapters were introduced in the second step. Sequencing of the libraries was done on an Illumina NovaSeq, producing 2 x 150 bp paired-end reads. Concerning the study's data processing: With migec v1.2.7, reads were demultiplexed and then collapsed into UMI-guided consensus sequences. With mixcr v2.1.11, UMI consensuses were aligned to TRA and TRB V and J templates and assembled into clonotypes. A clonotype was counted as expanded or contracted only if both edgeR and NoisET called the change significant, with noise models trained on biological replicates. edgeR calls used a false discovery rate-adjusted p below 0.01 and a log2 fold-change threshold of 1. As an exploratory analysis of dynamics, PCA with hierarchical clustering was applied to max-normalized trajectories of the 1000 most abundant clonotypes. Separately sequenced CD4+ and CD8+ repertoires were used to assign a CD4 or CD8 phenotype to each responding clone. TCRdb cleaned the public reads at Q25 with fastp, built clones with MiXCR and kept in-frame beta chains. Records with the same CDR3 protein are collapsed into one entry carrying the most frequent genes and DNA. None of the V and J calls come from the authors' own analysis; TCRdb made them. In all, the sample holds nearly 350,000 distinct CDR3 sequences, and approximately 13% of those were seen once. Clones ranked in the top ten supply around a fifth of the sample.

The sequencing input was PBMCs or a T cell subset sorted from them (not recorded which). The TCR was taken from a man aged 18 to 35 who had mild COVID-19 (a few samples of this study predate the infection). The sample titles of this study are shuffled in the database, so cell type and time point are left out; the donor was told from shared clones.

The CDR3 sequence is CASSPAVTGGNSPLHF. The bases are TGTGCCAGCAGCCCAGCCGTGACAGGGGGTAATTCACCCCTCCACTTT. The rearrangement joined TRBV7-2 to TRBJ1-6; TRBD1 lines up with 9 middle nucleotides. Relative to germline, V is missing 5 bases and J is missing 6 bases, with 8 bases of the junction outside any gene match. CDR1 and CDR2 are drawn from the germline V gene: SGHTA, FQGNSA. The CDR3 covers 16 residues, taking in both the cysteine and the phenylalanine. Kept here is only the CDR3 DNA, which spans 48 bases and is read in frame from base 1.